A selection of T cell receptor beta chains follows, all from one sample in a study of shared clonotypes between healthy human individuals. The repertoire was sequenced with immunoSEQ multiplex PCR; TCRdb's copy has only in-frame clones and lacks some. Of 800,000 to 1,200,000 clones in the sample, more than 75% were seen once. The sequencing sample was made of memory CD4+ T cells from PBMCs. The receptor set was obtained from a man between 18 and 35 years old in good health. Some clones in this sample may be carry-over from other donors' samples. CDR3s include the opening cysteine and the closing phenylalanine or tryptophan. Each record gives: J gene, V gene, clone size, D gene, CDR3 DNA, CDR3 protein. The D gene is left open where the match is weak. The size entry is marked missing in some rows and otherwise reads once, few, many or a size class.

j_call: TRBJ2-1; v_call: TRBV4-1; clone_size: NA; d_call: TRBD2; cdr3_nt: TGCGCCAGCAGACTAGCGGGAACCCCCTCCAATGAGCAGTTCTTC; cdr3_aa: CASRLAGTPSNEQFF
j_call: TRBJ2-7; v_call: TRBV4-3; clone_size: NA; d_call: NA; cdr3_nt: TGCGCCAGCAGCCACCGGAGTAATGCGGGTTACGAGCAGTACTTC; cdr3_aa: CASSHRSNAGYEQYF
j_call: TRBJ1-2; v_call: TRBV6-1; clone_size: NA; d_call: NA; cdr3_nt: TGTGCCAGCAGTGGGGAAGGGGGGCGAATCGGTCTTCATGGCTACACCTTC; cdr3_aa: CASSGEGGRIGLHGYTF
j_call: TRBJ1-1; v_call: TRBV27; clone_size: few; d_call: NA; cdr3_nt: TGTGCCAGCAGTTTTTTAGCGAGCACTGAAGCTTTCTTT; cdr3_aa: CASSFLASTEAFF
j_call: TRBJ2-5; v_call: TRBV20-1; clone_size: NA; d_call: TRBD2; cdr3_nt: TGCAGTGCTGGGGGGGGAGAGACCCAGTACTTC; cdr3_aa: CSAGGGETQYF
j_call: TRBJ2-4; v_call: TRBV27; clone_size: NA; d_call: TRBD2; cdr3_nt: TGTGCCAGCGGAACTAGCGGGAGCGAGAACATTCAGTACTTC; cdr3_aa: CASGTSGSENIQYF
j_call: TRBJ2-3; v_call: TRBV5-1; clone_size: NA; d_call: NA; cdr3_nt: TGCGCCAGCAGAAAGGGACAACCTAGCACAGATACGCAGTATTTT; cdr3_aa: CASRKGQPSTDTQYF
j_call: TRBJ2-7; v_call: TRBV7-9; clone_size: NA; d_call: NA; cdr3_nt: TGTGCCAGCAGCCGTAATCAGGGCTACGAGCAGTACTTC; cdr3_aa: CASSRNQGYEQYF
j_call: TRBJ2-5; v_call: TRBV6-5; clone_size: NA; d_call: NA; cdr3_nt: TGTGCCAGCAGTTACTTACCTACAGGGAGAGAGACCCAGTACTTC; cdr3_aa: CASSYLPTGRETQYF
j_call: TRBJ1-4; v_call: TRBV4-2; clone_size: few; d_call: NA; cdr3_nt: TGTGCCAGCAGCCAGGCGGACATGGACAATGAAAAACTGTTTTTT; cdr3_aa: CASSQADMDNEKLFF
j_call: TRBJ1-5; v_call: TRBV19; clone_size: once; d_call: NA; cdr3_nt: TGTGCCAGTACCCACCTAGAGGGGGGGTACGATCAGCCCCAGCATTTT; cdr3_aa: CASTHLEGGYDQPQHF
j_call: TRBJ1-4; v_call: TRBV7-9; clone_size: few; d_call: TRBD1; cdr3_nt: TGTGCCAGCAGCCCCGACAGGGCCGAAAAACTGTTTTTT; cdr3_aa: CASSPDRAEKLFF
j_call: TRBJ2-1; v_call: TRBV5-6; clone_size: few; d_call: NA; cdr3_nt: TGTGCCAGCAGCTTGGGGCCAGGCGCCTACAATGAGCAGTTCTTC; cdr3_aa: CASSLGPGAYNEQFF
j_call: TRBJ1-5; v_call: TRBV7-9; clone_size: NA; d_call: TRBD1; cdr3_nt: TGTGCCAGCAGCTCCGGGACAGGCAATCAGCCCCAGCATTTT; cdr3_aa: CASSSGTGNQPQHF
j_call: TRBJ2-7; v_call: TRBV4-1; clone_size: NA; d_call: NA; cdr3_nt: TGCGCCAGCAGCCAAGGCTCGTTAGCGGCTATCTACGAGCAGTACTTC; cdr3_aa: CASSQGSLAAIYEQYF
j_call: TRBJ1-5; v_call: TRBV4-2; clone_size: NA; d_call: NA; cdr3_nt: TGTGCCAGCAGCCCGACCCGTCTGGGGCCCCAGCATTTT; cdr3_aa: CASSPTRLGPQHF
j_call: TRBJ2-7; v_call: TRBV6-6; clone_size: NA; d_call: TRBD1; cdr3_nt: TGTGCCAGCTCCCTGGCTGGACAGGGGGCGGCGTGGGAGCAGTACTTC; cdr3_aa: CASSLAGQGAAWEQYF
j_call: TRBJ1-5; v_call: TRBV18; clone_size: few; d_call: NA; cdr3_nt: TGTGCCAGCGCCGCGGGGGAGAGCAATCAGCCCCAGCATTTT; cdr3_aa: CASAAGESNQPQHF
j_call: TRBJ1-1; v_call: TRBV20-1; clone_size: once; d_call: NA; cdr3_nt: TGCTCCCGGGCTGGCCGCACTGAAGCTTTCTTT; cdr3_aa: CSRAGRTEAFF
j_call: TRBJ2-5; v_call: TRBV5-6; clone_size: NA; d_call: TRBD1; cdr3_nt: TGTGCCAGCAGCTTGGCCGTGGCAGGGGGCTTGGAGACCCAGTACTTC; cdr3_aa: CASSLAVAGGLETQYF
j_call: TRBJ2-7; v_call: TRBV19; clone_size: NA; d_call: TRBD2; cdr3_nt: TGTGCCAGTAGTCGGGTGACTAGCGGAAACCCTCCCTACGAGCAGTACTTC; cdr3_aa: CASSRVTSGNPPYEQYF
j_call: TRBJ2-3; v_call: TRBV5-1; clone_size: NA; d_call: TRBD1; cdr3_nt: TGCGCCAGCAGCCCGGGGACAGGGAGAGGAGATACGCAGTATTTT; cdr3_aa: CASSPGTGRGDTQYF
j_call: TRBJ2-1; v_call: TRBV5-1; clone_size: NA; d_call: NA; cdr3_nt: TGCGCCAGCAGCCCGACAGTCTCCTACAATGAGCAGTTCTTC; cdr3_aa: CASSPTVSYNEQFF
j_call: TRBJ2-7; v_call: TRBV18; clone_size: NA; d_call: NA; cdr3_nt: TGTGCCAGCTCCTTAGGGCGGCCCAGCTCCTACGAGCAGTACTTC; cdr3_aa: CASSLGRPSSYEQYF
j_call: TRBJ2-3; v_call: TRBV27; clone_size: NA; d_call: TRBD2; cdr3_nt: TGTGCCAGCAACCCCGGGGGACTAGCGGGCTTTGTAAACACAGATACGCAGTATTTT; cdr3_aa: CASNPGGLAGFVNTDTQYF
j_call: TRBJ2-3; v_call: TRBV6-6; clone_size: NA; d_call: NA; cdr3_nt: TGTGCCAGCAGTTCCCCACGGGGGCAAGATACGCAGTATTTT; cdr3_aa: CASSSPRGQDTQYF
j_call: TRBJ1-1; v_call: TRBV7-2; clone_size: NA; d_call: NA; cdr3_nt: TGTGCCAGCAGCTTAATGTACAGGGCAACTGAAGCTTTCTTT; cdr3_aa: CASSLMYRATEAFF
j_call: TRBJ2-1; v_call: TRBV28; clone_size: NA; d_call: NA; cdr3_nt: TGTGCCAGCAGTGGACGGTACAATGAGCAGTTCTTC; cdr3_aa: CASSGRYNEQFF
j_call: TRBJ2-5; v_call: TRBV5-4; clone_size: NA; d_call: NA; cdr3_nt: TGTGCCAGCAGCTCCACAGTTGGCCAGCAAGAGACCCAGTACTTC; cdr3_aa: CASSSTVGQQETQYF
j_call: TRBJ1-2; v_call: TRBV6-1; clone_size: NA; d_call: NA; cdr3_nt: TGTGCCAGCAGTGAATCCTGGTGGGCAGGATCGTATGGCTACACCTTC; cdr3_aa: CASSESWWAGSYGYTF
j_call: TRBJ1-1; v_call: TRBV6-6; clone_size: few; d_call: NA; cdr3_nt: TGTGCCAGCAGTTCACAGGGCCCTGAAGCTTTCTTT; cdr3_aa: CASSSQGPEAFF
j_call: TRBJ2-7; v_call: TRBV5-6; clone_size: NA; d_call: TRBD2; cdr3_nt: TGTGCCAGCAGCTTGGATCGACTAGCGGGAAAATACGAGCAGTACTTC; cdr3_aa: CASSLDRLAGKYEQYF
j_call: TRBJ1-1; v_call: TRBV5-1; clone_size: NA; d_call: NA; cdr3_nt: TGCGCCAGCAGCTTTAGTGAAAACACTGAAGCTTTCTTT; cdr3_aa: CASSFSENTEAFF
j_call: TRBJ1-2; v_call: TRBV29-1; clone_size: NA; d_call: NA; cdr3_nt: TGCAGCGTTGAGAACGGTAACTATGGCTACACCTTC; cdr3_aa: CSVENGNYGYTF
j_call: TRBJ2-7; v_call: TRBV5-4; clone_size: NA; d_call: TRBD2; cdr3_nt: TGTGCCAGCAGCTCTAGCGGGAGAGGAAGCGAGCAGTACTTC; cdr3_aa: CASSSSGRGSEQYF
j_call: TRBJ2-3; v_call: TRBV5-4; clone_size: NA; d_call: TRBD2; cdr3_nt: TGTGCCAGCAGGGACAGACTAGCGGGAGGGGCAGATACGCAGTATTTT; cdr3_aa: CASRDRLAGGADTQYF
j_call: TRBJ2-1; v_call: TRBV7-9; clone_size: once; d_call: TRBD2; cdr3_nt: TGTGCCAGCAGCCCCGAGCCGTTTCTAGCGGGAGCCAATGAGCAGTTCTTC; cdr3_aa: CASSPEPFLAGANEQFF
j_call: TRBJ1-1; v_call: TRBV6-5; clone_size: NA; d_call: NA; cdr3_nt: TGTGCCAGCGGGCCGGGGAACACTGAAGCTTTCTTT; cdr3_aa: CASGPGNTEAFF
j_call: TRBJ1-4; v_call: TRBV15; clone_size: NA; d_call: TRBD1; cdr3_nt: TGTGCCACCCAGGGGGCGTTTAAGAATGAAAAACTGTTTTTT; cdr3_aa: CATQGAFKNEKLFF
j_call: TRBJ2-3; v_call: TRBV2; clone_size: NA; d_call: NA; cdr3_nt: TGTGCCAGCAGGTCAGCGGCAGATACGCAGTATTTT; cdr3_aa: CASRSAADTQYF
j_call: TRBJ2-3; v_call: TRBV7-2; clone_size: NA; d_call: TRBD2; cdr3_nt: TGTGCCAGCAGCCCGAGACCTCAGACTAGCGCCAGCACAGATACGCAGTATTTT; cdr3_aa: CASSPRPQTSASTDTQYF
j_call: TRBJ2-4; v_call: TRBV6-5; clone_size: NA; d_call: TRBD2; cdr3_nt: TGTGCCAGCAGTTACGTTGGGGGGGAAAACATTCAGTACTTC; cdr3_aa: CASSYVGGENIQYF
j_call: TRBJ2-3; v_call: TRBV9; clone_size: once; d_call: NA; cdr3_nt: TGTGCCAGCAGCGTATATGAGGATGGATATACGCAGTATTTT; cdr3_aa: CASSVYEDGYTQYF
j_call: TRBJ2-1; v_call: TRBV4-3; clone_size: NA; d_call: NA; cdr3_nt: TGCGCCAGCAGCCTATTAGGCAATGAGCAGTTCTTC; cdr3_aa: CASSLLGNEQFF
j_call: TRBJ1-4; v_call: TRBV7-9; clone_size: NA; d_call: TRBD1; cdr3_nt: TGTGCCAGCAGTTTGACAGACAGGGGGAATGAAAAACTGTTTTTT; cdr3_aa: CASSLTDRGNEKLFF
j_call: TRBJ1-1; v_call: TRBV19; clone_size: NA; d_call: NA; cdr3_nt: TGTGCCAGTAGATGGGGGAGTGACACTGAAGCTTTCTTT; cdr3_aa: CASRWGSDTEAFF
j_call: TRBJ2-1; v_call: TRBV28; clone_size: NA; d_call: TRBD2; cdr3_nt: TGTGCCAGCATTCCAGCTGGGACTAGCCGTTACAATGAGCAGTTCTTC; cdr3_aa: CASIPAGTSRYNEQFF
j_call: TRBJ2-3; v_call: TRBV5-1; clone_size: NA; d_call: TRBD2; cdr3_nt: TGCGCCAGCAGCTTGTTACGGGAGGCAGATACGCAGTATTTT; cdr3_aa: CASSLLREADTQYF
j_call: TRBJ2-1; v_call: TRBV5-1; clone_size: many; d_call: TRBD1; cdr3_nt: TGCGCCAGCAGCTACTCCGGGACAGGGGGCATCTACAATGAGCAGTTCTTC; cdr3_aa: CASSYSGTGGIYNEQFF
j_call: TRBJ1-1; v_call: TRBV4-1; clone_size: NA; d_call: TRBD1; cdr3_nt: TGCGCCAGCAGTCGCTTCGGGACAGGGGCCGTTTACACTGAAGCTTTCTTT; cdr3_aa: CASSRFGTGAVYTEAFF
j_call: TRBJ1-4; v_call: TRBV4-2; clone_size: few; d_call: TRBD1; cdr3_nt: TGTGCCAGCAGCCAAGTCCTCGGACAGGAGAATGAAAAACTGTTTTTT; cdr3_aa: CASSQVLGQENEKLFF
j_call: TRBJ2-1; v_call: TRBV5-5; clone_size: NA; d_call: TRBD1; cdr3_nt: TGTGCCAGCAGCCCGGAAGGACAGGGGAATGAGCAGTTCTTC; cdr3_aa: CASSPEGQGNEQFF
j_call: TRBJ2-1; v_call: TRBV10-1; clone_size: NA; d_call: NA; cdr3_nt: TGCGCCAGCGGGGACACATACAATGAGCAGTTCTTC; cdr3_aa: CASGDTYNEQFF
j_call: TRBJ2-7; v_call: TRBV10-3; clone_size: NA; d_call: TRBD1; cdr3_nt: TGTGCCATCAGGGCCGGGACAGCAGCCTACGAGCAGTACTTC; cdr3_aa: CAIRAGTAAYEQYF
j_call: TRBJ1-2; v_call: TRBV19; clone_size: many; d_call: NA; cdr3_nt: TGTGCCAGTAGTCCCGGCCAGACCACTAACTATGGCTACACCTTC; cdr3_aa: CASSPGQTTNYGYTF
j_call: TRBJ1-3; v_call: TRBV9; clone_size: few; d_call: NA; cdr3_nt: TGTGCCAGCAGCGTAGGGATTAGGAACACCATATATTTT; cdr3_aa: CASSVGIRNTIYF
j_call: TRBJ2-1; v_call: TRBV7-2; clone_size: NA; d_call: NA; cdr3_nt: TGTGCCAGCAGCTTTTCCATTCTCCCCCGTGAGCAGTTCTTC; cdr3_aa: CASSFSILPREQFF
j_call: TRBJ1-1; v_call: TRBV9; clone_size: NA; d_call: NA; cdr3_nt: TGTGCCAGCAGCGTAACGAGCTCGAGGGAGACTGAAGCTTTCTTT; cdr3_aa: CASSVTSSRETEAFF
j_call: TRBJ2-7; v_call: TRBV30; clone_size: NA; d_call: TRBD2; cdr3_nt: TGTGCCTGGAGTGTATCCGGGAGGGCCCTCGAGCAGTACTTC; cdr3_aa: CAWSVSGRALEQYF